Shown below are 12 T cell receptor beta chains from a single sample sequenced in a study of cytomegalovirus exposure and HLA in healthy donors. The PCR ran on 60 Vbeta and 13 Jbeta primers. Generated by immunoSEQ multiplex PCR, the TCRdb table keeps only in-frame clones and is missing some. The repertoire consists of a few hundred thousand clones, with around 90% occurring once and the leading ten covering about 1.5%. Sequencing was done on a sample of PBMCs. The receptor source for this set is a girl under 10 years old in good health and CMV-seronegative.

The V gene is TRBV7-9, the J gene TRBJ2-3; weak D call: TRBD1 (6 bases). The germline gives CDR1 SEHNR, CDR2 FQNEAQ (reference sequence). V gave up 8 bases and J gave up 5 bases, with 11 bases separating them. This CDR3 contains 12 residues. The CDR3 spells CASWTDIDTQYF. The CDR3 DNA sequence: TGTGCCAGCTGGACAGACATAGATACGCAGTATTTT.

The chain joins TRBV28 to TRBJ1-3; D not resolved. Germline loops: CDR1 MDHEN, CDR2 SYDVKM. The germline V and J ends were trimmed by 4 bases and 3 bases, with 10 bases remaining between them. The CDR3 extends over 14 amino acids. The CDR3 DNA sequence: TGTGCCAGCAGTTCGGTACGGTTTGGAAACACCATATATTTT. It translates to CASSSVRFGNTIYF.

CDR3 amino acids: CASSVAEQGDEQYF. The CDR3 region has the DNA TGTGCCAGCAGCGTAGCTGAACAGGGCGACGAGCAGTACTTC. The chain combines TRBV9 with TRBJ2-7; D is possibly TRBD1 (6 bases). The CDR3 is 14 amino acids. Per the germline V gene, CDR1 is SGDLS and CDR2 is YYNGEE. Trimming shortened V by 0 bases and J by 5 bases, and 12 bases separated the two germline ends.

The chain joins TRBV7-6 to TRBJ1-1; 7 positions match TRBD1. Germline values: CDR1 SGHVS, CDR2 FNYEAQ. The CDR3 spans 16 residues. V trimming: 1 base; J trimming: 1 base; junction bases outside the gene matches: 6. CDR3 DNA sequence: TGTGCCAGCAGCTTAGAGGCAGGGGGAACGAACACTGAAGCTTTCTTT. The encoded protein is CASSLEAGGTNTEAFF.

The chain has TRBV10-3 and TRBJ2-1, with 9 bases identical to TRBD2. Trimming cost V 7 bases and J 4 bases; bases outside gene matches: 8. There are 15 residues in the CDR3. CDR1 ENHRY and CDR2 SYGVKD come from the germline V gene. CDR3 sequence reads: CAITFSGREYNEQFF. Here the CDR3 DNA reads TGTGCCATCACCTTTAGCGGGAGAGAGTACAATGAGCAGTTCTTC.

The rearrangement joins TRBV6-5 to TRBJ2-6; D unresolved. Germline assignment: CDR1 MNHEY and CDR2 SVGAGI. This CDR3 is 15 amino acids long. The germline V and J ends were trimmed by 2 bases and 0 bases, with 5 bases remaining between them. This CDR3 is CASSYGVSGANVLTF. In DNA form, the CDR3 reads TGTGCCAGCAGTTACGGAGTCTCTGGGGCCAACGTCCTGACTTTC.

The chain employs TRBV7-8 and TRBJ2-2, with a weak D call TRBD1 (6 bases). CDR1 and CDR2 (germline): SGHVS, FQNEAQ. V dropped 5 bases and J dropped 6 bases, with 19 bases sitting between them. The CDR3 loop spans 16 amino acids. This CDR3 is CASSLQGIFGAGELFF. The CDR3 DNA is TGTGCCAGCAGCCTGCAGGGGATTTTTGGGGCCGGGGAGCTGTTTTTT.

This chain connects TRBV6-5 to TRBJ1-5, with 10 bases matching TRBD1. V lost 6 bases to trimming and J lost 6 bases; unmatched junction nucleotides: 8. The CDR3 is 15 amino acids. Germline CDR1 and CDR2: MNHEY and SVGAGI. The CDR3 region has the DNA TGTGCCAGCAGCTCAACAGGACAGGGGGGTCAGCCCCAGCATTTT. As protein: CASSSTGQGGQPQHF.

This chain links TRBV18 with TRBJ2-5, with D perhaps matching TRBD2 (5 bases). The closer fit of TRBJ2-7 to the DNA end suggests the J call may be wrong. Germline lookup yields CDR1 KGHSH and CDR2 LQKENI. The CDR3 runs 13 residues. CDR3 DNA: TGTGCCAGCTCACCGGGCGGGTCCTACGAGCAGTACTTC. Protein sequence: CASSPGGSYEQYF.

The chain links TRBV12-5 to TRBJ2-5; the match to TRBD2 covers 8 bases. CDR1 LGHNT and CDR2 FRNRAP come from the germline V gene. CDR3 size: 12 residues. Losses at the gene ends were 6 bases for V and 7 bases for J; bases not matched to a gene: 4. The CDR3 reads CASGIREGTQYF. CDR3 coding DNA: TGTGCTAGTGGGATACGGGAGGGGACCCAGTACTTC.

J is TRBJ1-6 and V is TRBV7-8, with TRBD1 matching over 8 bases. Germline V gene sequence: CDR1 SGHVS, CDR2 FQNEAQ. J gave up 7 bases and V 4 bases, and 6 bases lay outside the gene matches. The CDR3 loop spans 15 amino acids. CDR3 sequence reads: CASSSGDRSNSPLHF. The CDR3 nucleotides are TGTGCCAGCAGCTCGGGGGACAGGTCCAATTCACCCCTCCACTTT.

The chain recombines TRBV5-4 with TRBJ1-2, with 8 bases fitting TRBD1. V lost 0 bases and J lost 0; bases outside the gene matches: 1. The CDR3 sequence is 15 residues long. Germline CDR1 SGHNT, CDR2 YYREEE (reference sequence). CDR3 in amino acids: CASSLARGPNYGYTF. Written as DNA, the CDR3 is TGTGCCAGCAGCTTGGCCAGGGGGCCTAACTATGGCTACACCTTC.